This T cell receptor (beta chain) emerged from a study of shared clonotypes between healthy human individuals. Study as a whole: Per donor, CD8 memory used one plate, CD8 naive used two, CD4 memory used three and CD4 naive used three. General study findings and limits: Owing to a small donor count, the genetic and exposure-history diversity represented was limited. Rarefaction exposed incomplete sorted-subset sequencing despite large depth.

V was pared by 7 bases and J by 1 base, with 16 bases between. The CDR3 is made up of 15 amino acids. CDR1 is MDHEN and CDR2 is SYDVKM in the germline V gene. This table comes from immunoSEQ multiplex PCR, and its TCRdb copy is limited to in-frame clones, with some not included. Here the sample spans some 2,100,000 clones, nearly 97% being singletons. Concerning this clone: No antigen is known for it.

Sequenced input: naive CD4+ T cells sorted from blood. Subset described: CD45RA+ positively selected. The sequence was obtained from a man aged 18 to 30 in good health. This chain links TRBV28 with TRBJ1-1, with D hard to call. CDR3 coding DNA: TGTGCCAGCAACGTTGTCAGTAAATGGAACACTGAAGCTTTCTTT. Protein: CASNVVSKWNTEAFF.